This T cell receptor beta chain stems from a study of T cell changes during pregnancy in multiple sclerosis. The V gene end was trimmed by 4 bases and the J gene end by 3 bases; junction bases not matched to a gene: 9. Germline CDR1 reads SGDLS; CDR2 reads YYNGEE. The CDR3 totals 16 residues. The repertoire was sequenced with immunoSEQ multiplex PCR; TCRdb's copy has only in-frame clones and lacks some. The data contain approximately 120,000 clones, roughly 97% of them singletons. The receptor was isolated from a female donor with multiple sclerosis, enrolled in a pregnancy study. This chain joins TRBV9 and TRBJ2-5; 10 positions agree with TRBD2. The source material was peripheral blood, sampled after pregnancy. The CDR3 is CASSLGTSVGEETQYF. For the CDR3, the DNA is TGTGCCAGCAGCCTAGGGACTAGCGTTGGGGAAGAGACCCAGTACTTC.